Ten or more counts support the clone carrying this T cell receptor (beta chain). The CDR3 contains 14 residues. V dropped 5 bases and J dropped 5; count of bases not matched to a gene: 6. The source of the sample is a study of regulatory T cells in long-lasting Graves disease. The time point is: newly diagnosed GD, antithyroid drugs for less than 3 months. The TCR library used RNA extracted from PBMCs. The authors diagnosed Graves' disease using American Thyroid Association guidelines. CDR3-region Arm-PCR and iRepertoire HTBI primers produced the TCR beta libraries. TCRdb ran MiXCR on the multiplex PCR reads and lists one entry per CDR3 protein. Of 450,000 to 600,000 distinct CDR3 sequences in the sample, less than 15% were seen once. The same data also went into a second study, on T cells in Graves' hyperthyroidism and ophthalmopathy. From that study: Diagnosing involved the use of clinical symptoms, serum thyroxine and TRAb, thyroid ultrasound and orbital computed tomography.

This chain links TRBV12-3 or TRBV12-4 with TRBJ1-1; 9 bases align to TRBD1. The origin of this receptor is a man under 40 with Graves disease. This specimen consisted of peripheral blood mononuclear cells (PBMCs), obtained at new diagnosis, from a patient treated with antithyroid drugs. CDR3 residues: CASSGGQGRTEAFF. The DNA of the CDR3 is TGTGCCAGCAGTGGGGGACAGGGACGTACTGAAGCTTTCTTT.